The 13 T cell receptor beta chains below all came from one sample that was sequenced in a study of blood T cell repertoires in COVID-19 (dated by TCRdb to the early 2020s). The library was obtained by the immunoSEQ multiplex PCR assay. TCRdb re-hosts the immuneACCESS table, in-frame sequences only. Its copies lack some clones; in the studies checked, an unresolved V gene accounts for under half of them, and the cause for the rest is not known. The sample table lists about 230,000 clones, about 79% of them with a count of one. Clones ranked in the top ten supply roughly 1.4% of the sample. Sequencing was done on a sample of peripheral blood. The receptors were gathered from a woman aged 40 to 49 who had recovered from COVID-19.

The rearrangement joins TRBV12-5 to TRBJ2-7, with 7 bases aligning to TRBD2. Per germline, CDR1 LGHNT and CDR2 FRNRAP. The CDR3 has 18 amino acids. V lost 0 bases to trimming and J lost 1 base; unmatched junction nucleotides: 12. Here the CDR3 DNA reads TGTGCTAGTGGTTTGGTTTCGGGGGGATCGCTTCAGTCCTACGAGCAGTACTTC. As protein: CASGLVSGGSLQSYEQYF. The full variable domain, completed using reference TRBV12-5 and TRBJ2-7, is DARVTQTPRHKVTEMGQEVTMRCQPILGHNTVFWYRQTMMQGLELLAYFRNRAPLDDSGMPKDRFSAEMPDATLATLKIQPSEPRDSAVYFCASGLVSGGSLQSYEQYFGPGTRLTVT.

This clone has a handful of counts. This rearrangement joins TRBV29-1 to TRBJ2-1, with 10 bases that match TRBD2. V dropped 0 bases and J dropped 12; count of bases not matched to a gene: 8. This CDR3 spans 14 amino acids. The germline V gene has CDR1 SQVTM and CDR2 ANQGSEA. The chain's CDR3 is CSVEDTEASGGQFF. Here the CDR3 DNA reads TGCAGCGTTGAAGATACCGAGGCTAGCGGGGGGCAGTTCTTC.

The chain uses TRBV5-1 and TRBJ2-1, with D perhaps TRBD2 (5 bases). Trimming stripped 4 bases from V and 4 bases from J, with 18 bases between. The germline V gene encodes CDR1 SGHRS and CDR2 YFSETQ. The CDR3 covers 16 residues. CDR3 residues: CASSGPRAGSYNEQFF. The CDR3 nucleotides read TGCGCCAGCAGCGGACCTAGGGCGGGTTCTTACAATGAGCAGTTCTTC.

This rearrangement joins TRBV6-5 to TRBJ2-1, with 8 nucleotides matching TRBD1. The J segment lost 1 base and the V segment lost 2 bases, leaving 4 bases of the junction unmatched. The CDR3 totals 16 residues. The germline V gene encodes CDR1 MNHEY and CDR2 SVGAGI. The CDR3 loop is CASSYTGQGSYNEQFF. Here the CDR3 DNA reads TGTGCCAGCAGTTACACCGGACAGGGTTCCTACAATGAGCAGTTCTTC.

Written as DNA, the CDR3 is TGTGCCTGGAGTAAACAGATATCACCCCTCCACTTT. It yields the protein CAWSKQISPLHF. The chain uses TRBV30 and TRBJ1-6; D remains ambiguous. V was shortened by 2 bases and J by 10 bases, with 9 bases between the two germline ends. CDR1 GTSNPN and CDR2 SVGIG come from the germline V gene (reference sequence). There are 12 residues in the CDR3.

The CDR3 loop is CASSNQQGASNEKLFF. The CDR3 nucleotides read TGTGCCAGCAGCAACCAACAGGGGGCTAGTAATGAAAAACTGTTTTTT. The J gene is TRBJ1-4, the V gene TRBV5-5, with 9 bases that match TRBD1. The CDR3 has 16 residues. V was clipped by 4 bases and J by 4 bases; unmatched bases: 8. Germline assignment: CDR1 SGHKS and CDR2 YYEKEE (reference sequence).

The sample holds one count of this clone. The chain links TRBV19 to TRBJ2-1; D remains unclear. Germline loops: CDR1 LNHDA, CDR2 SQIVND (reference sequence). V was cut by 1 base and J by 7 bases, with 8 bases left in between. The CDR3 is made up of 13 amino acids. The CDR3 protein is CASSIVVANEQFF. DNA of the CDR3: TGTGCCAGTAGTATAGTAGTAGCTAATGAGCAGTTCTTC.

V is TRBV21-1 and J is TRBJ1-2; the table calls TRBD1, which could not be checked here. TRBV21-1 is labeled a pseudogene. The CDR3 consists of 13 residues. The CDR3 DNA sequence: TGTGCCATTCGGGACAGAAAAAACTATGGCTACACCTTC. Encoded protein: CAIRDRKNYGYTF.

V and J are TRBV5-5 and TRBJ2-2; TRBD2 matches at 8 bases. Germline CDR1 SGHKS, CDR2 YYEKEE (reference sequence). This CDR3 region has 16 residues. V was clipped by 5 bases and J by 3 bases; unmatched bases: 9. The CDR3 DNA reads TGTGCCAGCAGTTCCAACGCGGGGGGCGACACCGGGGAGCTGTTTTTT. Protein product: CASSSNAGGDTGELFF.

CDR3 coding DNA: TGTGCCAGCAGTGAATTGGTCAGCGAAGAGACCCAGTACTTC. Amino acid sequence: CASSELVSEETQYF. The chain carries TRBV2 and TRBJ2-5; D is unresolved. Trimming shortened V by 2 bases and J by 3 bases, and 10 bases separated the two germline ends. The germline CDR1 and CDR2 sequences are SNHLY and FYNNEI. This CDR3 has 14 residues.

The gene calls are TRBV2 and TRBJ2-5; no firm D call. The germline V gene has CDR1 SNHLY and CDR2 FYNNEI. The CDR3 is made up of 17 amino acids. V shed 0 bases and J shed 5 bases, with 19 bases lying between them. CDR3 nucleotide sequence: TGTGCCAGCAGTGAAGCGATACTACGCGCCCCTCAGGAGACCCAGTACTTC. As protein: CASSEAILRAPQETQYF. The variable domain in full, with the rest retrieved from reference TRBV2 and TRBJ2-5, is EPEVTQTPSHQVTQMGQEVILRCVPISNHLYFYWYRQILGQKVEFLVSFYNNEISEKSEIFDDQFSVERPDGSNFTLKIRSTKLEDSAMYFCASSEAILRAPQETQYFGPGTRLLVL.

The CDR3: CASSVGGTDGYTF. CDR3 DNA sequence: TGCGCCAGCAGCGTGGGAGGGACAGATGGCTACACCTTC. This chain connects TRBV5-1 to TRBJ1-2; 7 positions match TRBD1. Germline values: CDR1 SGHRS, CDR2 YFSETQ. V gave up 4 bases and J gave up 6 bases; unmatched junction bases: 6. There are 13 residues in the CDR3.

In its sample, this clone was seen once. The chain has TRBV6-5 and TRBJ2-2; D remains ambiguous. V lost 4 bases, J lost 14 bases, and 11 bases lay in between. The CDR3 consists of 11 residues. Germline V gives CDR1 MNHEY, CDR2 SVGAGI. The CDR3 nucleotides read TGTGCCAGCAGTTCCGCTAAAGAACTGTTTTTT. Protein sequence: CASSSAKELFF.